This T cell receptor (beta chain) was recorded in a study of cytomegalovirus exposure and HLA in healthy donors. Study observations and caveats: Common viral pathogens (according to a later analysis) appeared linked to several of the most significant clusters. Several V segments, TRBV6-2 and TRBV6-3 among them, could not be told apart and were dropped.

For this clone: Antigen specificity is unknown.

CDR3 length equals 16 residues. In germline, CDR1 is SGHTA, CDR2 FQGNSA. The J segment lost 3 bases and the V segment lost 5 bases, leaving 9 bases of the junction unmatched. Primers: 60 Vbeta forward and 13 Jbeta reverse. Using immunoSEQ multiplex PCR, the repertoire was profiled, and TCRdb retains in-frame clones only, with some absent. This sample has approximately 110,000 clones, with 73% found just once. Material: PBMCs. This clonotype was sampled from a man aged 40-49 years in good health and CMV-seronegative. The chain recombines TRBV7-2 with TRBJ1-3, with 8 bases identical to TRBD1. CDR3 sequence: CASSQPPGTGGNTIYF. CDR3 bases: TGTGCCAGCAGCCAACCCCCCGGGACAGGTGGAAACACCATATATTTT.